Presented here are 10 T cell receptor beta chains from one specimen sequenced in a study of T cell changes during pregnancy in multiple sclerosis (dated by TCRdb to about 2019). Library method: the immunoSEQ multiplex PCR assay. As stored in TCRdb, this immuneACCESS dataset retains in-frame rearrangements with V and J assigned. A fraction of the clones does not appear; measured against another copy, unresolved V genes explain less than half of the discrepancy, and the remainder lacks a known reason. This sample lists around 95,000 clones; 92% were detected once. The ten largest clonotypes hold around 2.1% of the sample. The sequencing here drew on peripheral blood, taken after pregnancy. Receptor source: a female donor in good health, enrolled as a control in a pregnancy study.

A note on this clone: The junction differs from germline at one of its ends, possibly a read error. The chain combines TRBV7-7 with TRBJ2-5; the match to TRBD2 covers 8 bases. This CDR3 is built from 15 residues. Germline V gene data show CDR1 as SSHAT and CDR2 as FNYEAQ (reference sequence). The CDR3 DNA reads TGTGCTAGCAGCCGGGAGGGGGGAAGTCAAGAGACCCAGTACTTC. Its protein is CASSREGGSQETQYF.

This chain links TRBV30 with TRBJ1-2, with D perhaps matching TRBD1 (5 bases). In germline, CDR1 is GTSNPN, CDR2 SVGIG (reference sequence). CDR3 length: 11 residues. Deletions cut 5 bases from V and 3 bases from J, with 7 bases between. The CDR3 is CAWAGHYGYTF. The CDR3 DNA reads TGTGCCTGGGCGGGACACTATGGCTACACCTTC.

The rearrangement links TRBV7-9 to TRBJ1-1; D possibly corresponds to TRBD1 (6 bases). From germline, CDR1 is SEHNR and CDR2 FQNEAQ (reference sequence). The CDR3 runs 14 residues. Trimming cost V 7 bases and J 0 bases, with 12 bases left between them. In DNA form, the CDR3 reads TGTGCCAGCACCCTACAGGGCGTGAACACTGAAGCTTTCTTT. It translates to CASTLQGVNTEAFF.

The chain couples TRBV10-3 to TRBJ2-7; 13 nucleotides line up with TRBD2. The CDR3 consists of 15 residues. Trimming cost V 2 bases and J 7 bases; bases outside gene matches: 5. Germline-derived CDR1 and CDR2 are ENHRY and SYGVKD. CDR3: CAISETSGRAEEQYF. For the CDR3, the DNA is TGTGCCATCAGTGAGACTAGCGGGAGGGCGGAAGAGCAGTACTTC.

This chain connects TRBV6-4 to TRBJ2-1, with TRBD2 matching 7 bases. Germline V lookup: CDR1 MRHNA, CDR2 SNTAGT. Losses at the gene ends were 0 bases for V and 0 bases for J; bases not matched to a gene: 5. This CDR3 has 17 amino acids. CDR3 sequence (DNA): TGTGCCAGCAGTGACTCACCGAGCGGGGTCTCCTACAATGAGCAGTTCTTC. The encoded protein is CASSDSPSGVSYNEQFF.

Concerning this clone itself: The sample has other DNA sequences that encode this CDR3 too. The chain is built from TRBV5-1 and TRBJ2-1; 7 bases match TRBD2. The germline V gene has CDR1 SGHRS and CDR2 YFSETQ. After removal of 4 bases from V and 7 bases from J, the junction contained 5 bases not matched to a gene. The CDR3 is made up of 13 amino acids. The CDR3 DNA sequence: TGCGCCAGCAGCCCCCTGGGGGGGAATGAGCAGTTCTTC. Its translation is CASSPLGGNEQFF.

The chain joins TRBV28 to TRBJ2-7, with D possibly being TRBD2 (6 bases). Trimming took 2 bases from V and 3 from J, leaving 14 bases between them. The germline gives CDR1 MDHEN, CDR2 SYDVKM. The CDR3 covers 15 residues. The DNA for the CDR3 is TGTGCCAGCAGTTTAAGGAGGGTAGGTGACTACGAGCAGTACTTC. Protein: CASSLRRVGDYEQYF.

This chain uses TRBV5-1 with TRBJ2-5, with 14 bases aligning to TRBD2. The CDR3 is 17 amino acids. Germline V gene sequence: CDR1 SGHRS, CDR2 YFSETQ. The J segment lost 5 bases and the V segment lost 3 bases, leaving 9 bases of the junction unmatched. The CDR3: CASSSGLAGAQMETQYF. The CDR3, as DNA: TGCGCCAGCAGCTCGGGACTAGCGGGGGCCCAGATGGAGACCCAGTACTTC.

V gene TRBV9 combines with J gene TRBJ2-5; D remains unclear. Germline-derived CDR1 and CDR2 are SGDLS and YYNGEE. The CDR3 runs to 12 residues. Trimming removed 1 base at V and 5 bases at J, with 6 bases between. The DNA for the CDR3 is TGTGCCAGCAGCGTATCATTTGAGACCCAGTACTTC. As protein: CASSVSFETQYF.

This chain connects TRBV9 to TRBJ2-7; the match to TRBD2 covers 11 bases. The CDR3 consists of 13 residues. V was pared by 3 bases and J by 7 bases, with 3 bases of the junction left unmatched. Per the germline V gene, CDR1 is SGDLS and CDR2 is YYNGEE. CDR3 sequence (DNA): TGTGCCAGCAGCGCCCGGACTAGCGGGGAGCAGTACTTC. This sequence encodes CASSARTSGEQYF.